The entry below describes one T cell receptor (beta chain). This sample was taken from a study of control samples from healthy donors and cancer patients. This CDR3 comprises 15 residues. V lost 11 bases to trimming and J lost 0 bases; unmatched junction nucleotides: 13. Germline assignment: CDR1 MNHEY and CDR2 SVGAGI. Assay: immunoSEQ multiplex PCR; the TCRdb copy retains only in-frame clones and omits some. This sample yields around 76,000 clones, of which 94% are seen a single time; 6.2% belongs to the top ten. This receptor was taken from a woman in her forties in good health. J is TRBJ2-7 and V is TRBV6-5; 7 positions match TRBD2. The sequencing sample was made of blood. The CDR3 nucleotides are TGTGCCTCTACCTGGGGGGGGACTAACTCCTACGAGCAGTACTTC. Its protein product is CASTWGGTNSYEQYF.